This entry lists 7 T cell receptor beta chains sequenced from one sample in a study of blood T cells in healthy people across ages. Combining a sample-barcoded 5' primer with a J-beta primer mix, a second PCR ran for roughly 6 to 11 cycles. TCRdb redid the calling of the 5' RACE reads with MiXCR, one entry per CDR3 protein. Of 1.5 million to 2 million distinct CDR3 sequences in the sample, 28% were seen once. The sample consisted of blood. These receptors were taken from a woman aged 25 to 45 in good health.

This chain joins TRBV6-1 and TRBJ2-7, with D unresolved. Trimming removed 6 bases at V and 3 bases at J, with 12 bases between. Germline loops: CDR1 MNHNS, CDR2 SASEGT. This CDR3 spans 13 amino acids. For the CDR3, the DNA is TGTGCCAGCAGGGAGTATGTGGGCTACGAGCAGTACTTC. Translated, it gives CASREYVGYEQYF.

Written as DNA, the CDR3 is TGCGCCAGCAGCCCCGTTGGCGGGGGGTCCTACTTCCAGTTCTTC. This encodes CASSPVGGGSYFQFF. The chain carries TRBV4-1 and TRBJ2-1; 8 nucleotides line up with TRBD2. Germline V CDR1 and CDR2: MGHRA, YSYEKL. Trimming removed 4 bases from V and 13 bases from J; junction bases left unmatched: 15. CDR3 length: 15 residues.

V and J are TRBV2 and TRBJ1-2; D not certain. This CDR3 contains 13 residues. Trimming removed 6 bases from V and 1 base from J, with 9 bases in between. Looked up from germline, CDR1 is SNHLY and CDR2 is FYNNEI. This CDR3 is CASRETINYGYTF. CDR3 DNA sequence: TGTGCCAGCAGGGAAACAATTAACTATGGCTACACCTTC.

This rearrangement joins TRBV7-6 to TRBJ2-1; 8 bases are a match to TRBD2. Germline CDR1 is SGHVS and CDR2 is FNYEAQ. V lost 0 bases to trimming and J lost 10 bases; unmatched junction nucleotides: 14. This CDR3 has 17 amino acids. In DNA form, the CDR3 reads TGTGCCAGCAGCTTAGCGGGGCGGGGGGCTTTTACCTACGAGCAGTTCTTC. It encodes CASSLAGRGAFTYEQFF.

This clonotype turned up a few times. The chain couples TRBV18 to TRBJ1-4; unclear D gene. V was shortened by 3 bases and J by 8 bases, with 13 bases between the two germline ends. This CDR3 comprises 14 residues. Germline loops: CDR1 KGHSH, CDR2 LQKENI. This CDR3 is CASSPSDASEKLFF. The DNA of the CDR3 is TGTGCCAGCTCACCCTCAGACGCAAGCGAAAAACTGTTTTTT.

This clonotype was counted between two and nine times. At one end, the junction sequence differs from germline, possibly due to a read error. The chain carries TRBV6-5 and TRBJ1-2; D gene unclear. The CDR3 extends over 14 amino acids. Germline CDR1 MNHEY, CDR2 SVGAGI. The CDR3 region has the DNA TGTGTCAGCAGTTACTCGCCGGGAAACTATGGCTACACCTTC. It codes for CVSSYSPGNYGYTF.

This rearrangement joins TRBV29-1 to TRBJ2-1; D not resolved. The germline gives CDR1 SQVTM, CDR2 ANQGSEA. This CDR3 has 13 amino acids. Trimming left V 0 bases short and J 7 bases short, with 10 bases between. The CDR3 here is CSVEETHSNEQFF. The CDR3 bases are TGCAGCGTTGAAGAGACCCATTCTAATGAGCAGTTCTTC.